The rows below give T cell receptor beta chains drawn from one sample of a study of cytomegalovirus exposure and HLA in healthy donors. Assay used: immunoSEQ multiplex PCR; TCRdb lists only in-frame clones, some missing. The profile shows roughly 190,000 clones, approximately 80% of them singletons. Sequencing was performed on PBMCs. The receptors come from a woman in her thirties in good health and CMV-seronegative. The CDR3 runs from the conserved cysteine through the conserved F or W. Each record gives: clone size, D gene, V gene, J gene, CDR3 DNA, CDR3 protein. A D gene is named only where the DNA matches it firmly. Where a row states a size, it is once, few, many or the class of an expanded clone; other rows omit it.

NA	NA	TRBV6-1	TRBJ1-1	TGTGCCAGCAGCCGGGGGGCCAGGGAGAGGACTGAAGCTTTCTTT	CASSRGARERTEAFF
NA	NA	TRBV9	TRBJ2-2	TGTGCCAGCAGCGTAGGGTCGACCCCAGGCACCGGGGAGCTGTTTTTT	CASSVGSTPGTGELFF
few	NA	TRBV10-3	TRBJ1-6	TGTGCCATCGCGGCAGACAATTCACCCCTCCACTTT	CAIAADNSPLHF
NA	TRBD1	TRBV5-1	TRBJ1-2	TGCGCCAGCAGCTTTGACAGGGGGAGGGATGGCTACACCTTC	CASSFDRGRDGYTF
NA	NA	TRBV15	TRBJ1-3	TGTGCCACGAAACTACCCGAGGGAAACACCATATATTTT	CATKLPEGNTIYF
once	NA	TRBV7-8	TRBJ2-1	TGTGCCAGCAGCTTTTTCCTAGGGGTCTACCCCTACAATGAGCAGTTCTTC	CASSFFLGVYPYNEQFF
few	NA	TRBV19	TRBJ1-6	TGTGCCAGTCATGACGGAGGCCTCACACCCCTCCACTTT	CASHDGGLTPLHF
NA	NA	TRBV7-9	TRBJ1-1	TGTGCCAGCAGCTTAGTTTCAGGGGAACAGGGCCTGAACGCTGAAGCTTTCTTT	CASSLVSGEQGLNAEAFF
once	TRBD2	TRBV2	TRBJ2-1	TGTGCCAGCAGACTAGCGGGGCTCAGCTCCTACAATGAGCAGTTCTTC	CASRLAGLSSYNEQFF
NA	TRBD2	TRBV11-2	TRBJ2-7	TGTGCCAGCAGTCCATCCCGAGGCGGGAGGGCCCACGAGCAGTACTTC	CASSPSRGGRAHEQYF
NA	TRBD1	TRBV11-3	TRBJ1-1	TGTGCCAGCAGCTTTAAGGGACAGGCAAACACTGAAGCTTTCTTT	CASSFKGQANTEAFF
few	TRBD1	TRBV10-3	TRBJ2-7	TGTGCCATCAGTGATGAAGGGGGCACCCCTTCCTACGAGCAGTACTTC	CAISDEGGTPSYEQYF
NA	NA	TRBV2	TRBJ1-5	TGTGCCAGCAGTCCCGACAGGTTTGGGAATCAGCCCCAGCATTTT	CASSPDRFGNQPQHF
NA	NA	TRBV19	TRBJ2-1	TGTGCCAGTAGTACCTCTTCTAGATTCAATGAGCAGTTCTTC	CASSTSSRFNEQFF
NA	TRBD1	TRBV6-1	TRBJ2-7	TGTGCCAGCAGCTTACAGGGGGTCTCCTACGAGCAGTACTTC	CASSLQGVSYEQYF
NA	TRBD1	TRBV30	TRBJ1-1	TGTGCCTGGAGGACAGGGGGATATTCTGAAGCTTTCTTT	CAWRTGGYSEAFF
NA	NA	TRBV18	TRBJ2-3	TGTGCCAGCTCACCAACAGGCAGCACAGATACGCAGTATTTT	CASSPTGSTDTQYF
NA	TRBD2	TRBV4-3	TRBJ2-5	TGCGCCAGCAGCCAAGATAGCGGGAGACAAGAGACCCAGTACTTC	CASSQDSGRQETQYF
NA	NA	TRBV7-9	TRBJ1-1	TGTGCCAGCAGCTTAGAGGATCGGCTCGGGGGAGCTTTCTTT	CASSLEDRLGGAFF
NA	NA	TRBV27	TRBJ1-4	TGTGCCAGCAGTTTACAGGGTTTTAACGAAAAACTGTTTTTT	CASSLQGFNEKLFF
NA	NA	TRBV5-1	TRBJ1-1	TGCGCCAGCAGCAAAGGGGGCACTGAAGCTTTCTTT	CASSKGGTEAFF
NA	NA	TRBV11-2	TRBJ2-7	TGTGCCAGCAGCTTGTTGCGGAACTCCTACGAGCAGTACTTC	CASSLLRNSYEQYF
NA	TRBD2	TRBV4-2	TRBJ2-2	TGTGCCAGCAGCCAAGATGATTCTAGCGGGAGTGGGGAGCTGTTTTTT	CASSQDDSSGSGELFF
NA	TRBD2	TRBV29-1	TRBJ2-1	TGCAGTGGTCTGGAGACAGCGGGGGATAGCGGTCTTTCCTACAATGAGCAGTTCTTC	CSGLETAGDSGLSYNEQFF
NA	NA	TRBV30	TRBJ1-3	TGTGCCTGTACAGGGATCTCTGGAAACACCATATATTTT	CACTGISGNTIYF
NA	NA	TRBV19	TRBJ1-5	TGTGCCAGTAGTATGGCCACAGGGTCCGTAGTGCCCCAGCATTTT	CASSMATGSVVPQHF
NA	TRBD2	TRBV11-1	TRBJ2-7	TGTGCCAGCAGCTTCCAGCGGGGGGCCTACGAGCAGTACTTC	CASSFQRGAYEQYF
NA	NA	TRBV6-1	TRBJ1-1	TGTGCCAGTCGAGCGGGGGGGGGCACTGAAGCTTTCTTT	CASRAGGGTEAFF
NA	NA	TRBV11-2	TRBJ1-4	TGTGCCAGCGCCGCCGGGGGGCGAGTCCCCAAAAAACTGTTTTTT	CASAAGGRVPKKLFF
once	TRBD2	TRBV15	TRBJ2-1	TGTGCCACCAGCAGAGACGGGACTAGAGGCTACAATGAGCAGTTCTTC	CATSRDGTRGYNEQFF
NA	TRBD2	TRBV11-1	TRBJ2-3	TGTGCCAGCAGTTTCCAGGGCGGGGGGGCCTCGGATACGCAGTATTTT	CASSFQGGGASDTQYF